This T cell receptor beta chain was obtained from a study of T cells in tuberculosis. In the study overall: Within 7 days of starting treatment, or before, PBMC were stored. The study, taken as a whole, reports: GMM-specific TCRs were nearer to active tuberculosis alpha repertoires, suggesting expansion. Smaller alpha distances in active tuberculosis partly reflected shorter CDR3-alpha lengths.

Concerning this clone itself: Its target is not known.

The CDR3 totals 12 residues. The V segment lost 5 bases and the J segment 8 bases; nucleotides outside the gene matches: 3. The V gene's germline CDR1 is ENHRY and CDR2 SYGVKD. Described time point: new active TB diagnosis, blood taken before or within 7 days of starting treatment. Unsorted cryopreserved PBMC were sequenced, averaging roughly 99,000 T cells per clinical donor. Produced via immunoSEQ multiplex PCR; TCRdb's table is partial and in-frame only. The table has tens of thousands of clones, 92% seen once. The clonotype was recovered from an adult with tuberculosis. Some clones in this sample may be carry-over from other donors' samples. The sample consisted of PBMCs, taken at tuberculosis diagnosis. V usage is TRBV10-3 and J usage is TRBJ1-2; TRBD1 matches at 9 bases. The CDR3: CAISTGGEGYTF. The CDR3 region has the DNA TGTGCCATCAGTACAGGGGGCGAAGGCTACACCTTC.